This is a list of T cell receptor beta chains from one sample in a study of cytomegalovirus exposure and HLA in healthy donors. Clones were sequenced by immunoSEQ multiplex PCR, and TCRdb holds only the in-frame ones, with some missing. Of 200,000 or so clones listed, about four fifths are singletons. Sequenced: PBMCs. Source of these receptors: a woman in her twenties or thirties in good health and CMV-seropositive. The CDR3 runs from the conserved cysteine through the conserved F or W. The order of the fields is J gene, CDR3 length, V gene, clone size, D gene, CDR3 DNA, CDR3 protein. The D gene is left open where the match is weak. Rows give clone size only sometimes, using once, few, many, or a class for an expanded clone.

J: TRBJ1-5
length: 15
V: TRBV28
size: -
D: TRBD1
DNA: TGTGCCAGCAGTTGGGGACAGGGTAGAAATCAGCCCCAGCATTTT
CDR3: CASSWGQGRNQPQHF

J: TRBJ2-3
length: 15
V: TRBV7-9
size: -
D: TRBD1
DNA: TGTGCCAGCAGCTTCTATGGGACAGGGGCTGATACGCAGTATTTT
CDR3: CASSFYGTGADTQYF

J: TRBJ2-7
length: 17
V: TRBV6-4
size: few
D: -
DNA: TGTGCCAGCAAGCGCCTTTCGGGAGGGGGCTCATCCTACGAGCAGTACTTC
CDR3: CASKRLSGGGSSYEQYF

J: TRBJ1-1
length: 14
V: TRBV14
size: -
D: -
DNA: TGTGCCAGCAGCCAAGTGCGAGTGAACACTGAAGCTTTCTTT
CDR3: CASSQVRVNTEAFF

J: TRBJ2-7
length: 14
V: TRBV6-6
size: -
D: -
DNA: TGTGCCAGCAGTTACTCGAATTCGGGAAACGAGCAGTACTTC
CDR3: CASSYSNSGNEQYF

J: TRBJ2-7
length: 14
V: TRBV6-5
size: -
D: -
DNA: TGTGCCAGCAGTTACTCGTTTGGGCCCTACGAGCAGTACTTC
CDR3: CASSYSFGPYEQYF

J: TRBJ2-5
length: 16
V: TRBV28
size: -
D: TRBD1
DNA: TGTGCCAGCAGTACTAAGACAGGGGAGTACCAAGAGACCCAGTACTTC
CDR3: CASSTKTGEYQETQYF

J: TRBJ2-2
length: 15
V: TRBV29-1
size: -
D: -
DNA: TGCAGCGCGGCGGGCCGCGCAGACGACACCGGGGAGCTGTTTTTT
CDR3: CSAAGRADDTGELFF

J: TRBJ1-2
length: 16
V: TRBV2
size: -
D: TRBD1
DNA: TGTGCCAGCAGTGAATCCGGACAGGATCGCCTCTATGGCTACACCTTC
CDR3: CASSESGQDRLYGYTF

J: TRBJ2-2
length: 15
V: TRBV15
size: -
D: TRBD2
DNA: TGTGCCACCAGCAGAGGGACTAGATCTACCGGGGAGCTGTTTTTT
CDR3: CATSRGTRSTGELFF

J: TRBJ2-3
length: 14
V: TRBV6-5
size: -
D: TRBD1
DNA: TGTGCCAGCAGATACCAGGGGGCTACAGATACGCAGTATTTT
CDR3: CASRYQGATDTQYF

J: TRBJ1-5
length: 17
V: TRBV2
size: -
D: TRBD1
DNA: TGTGCCAGCTCCAAGGGACAGAGAAACTATAGCAATCAGCCCCAGCATTTT
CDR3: CASSKGQRNYSNQPQHF

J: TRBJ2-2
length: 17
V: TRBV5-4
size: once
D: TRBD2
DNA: TGTGCCAGCAGCCCAGGACTAGCGGCACTAAACACCGGGGAGCTGTTTTTT
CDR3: CASSPGLAALNTGELFF

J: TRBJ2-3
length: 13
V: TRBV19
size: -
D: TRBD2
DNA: TGTGCCAGTAGTATTTCCCCGGGAGGGGCGCAGTATTTT
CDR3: CASSISPGGAQYF

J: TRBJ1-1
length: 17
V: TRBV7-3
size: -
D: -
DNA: TGTGCCAGCAGTCGGGAGGGGAGGGCGACCTGGGACACTGAAGCTTTCTTT
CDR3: CASSREGRATWDTEAFF

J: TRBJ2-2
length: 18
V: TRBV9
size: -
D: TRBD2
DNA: TGTGCCAGCAGCGTACTTCGGGCTAGCGGGGTGAGCACCGGGGAGCTGTTTTTT
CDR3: CASSVLRASGVSTGELFF